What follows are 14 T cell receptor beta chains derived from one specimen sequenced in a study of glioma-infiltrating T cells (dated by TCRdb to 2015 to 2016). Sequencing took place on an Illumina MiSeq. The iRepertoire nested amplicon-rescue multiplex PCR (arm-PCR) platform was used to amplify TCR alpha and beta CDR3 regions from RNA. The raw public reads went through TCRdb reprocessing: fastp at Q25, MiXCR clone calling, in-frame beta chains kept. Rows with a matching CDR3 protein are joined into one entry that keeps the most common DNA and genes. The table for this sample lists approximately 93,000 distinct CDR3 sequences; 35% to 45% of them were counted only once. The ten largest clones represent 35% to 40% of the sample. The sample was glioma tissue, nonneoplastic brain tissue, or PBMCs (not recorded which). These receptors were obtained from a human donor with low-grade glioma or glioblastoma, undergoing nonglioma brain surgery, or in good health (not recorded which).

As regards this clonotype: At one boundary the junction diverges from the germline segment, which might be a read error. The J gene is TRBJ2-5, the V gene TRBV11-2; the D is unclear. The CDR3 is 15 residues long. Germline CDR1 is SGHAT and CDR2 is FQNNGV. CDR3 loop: CASSKGNQRKETQYF. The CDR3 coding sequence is TGCGCCAGCAGCAAAGGGAACCAGAGGAAAGAGACCCAGTACTTC.

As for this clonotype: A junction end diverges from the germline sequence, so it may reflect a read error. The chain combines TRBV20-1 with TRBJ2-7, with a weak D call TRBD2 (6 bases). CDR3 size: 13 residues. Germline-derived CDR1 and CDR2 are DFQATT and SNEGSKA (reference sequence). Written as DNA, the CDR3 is TGCAGTGCCAGACGGACGGGGAGGTACGATCAGTACTTC. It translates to CSARRTGRYDQYF.

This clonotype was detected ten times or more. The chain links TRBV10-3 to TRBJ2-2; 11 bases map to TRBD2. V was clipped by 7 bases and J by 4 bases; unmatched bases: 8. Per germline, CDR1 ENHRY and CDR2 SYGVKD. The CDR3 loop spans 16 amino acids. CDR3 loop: CAIKILAGGSTGELFF. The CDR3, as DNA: TGTGCCATCAAGATCCTAGCGGGGGGTTCCACCGGGGAGCTGTTTTTT.

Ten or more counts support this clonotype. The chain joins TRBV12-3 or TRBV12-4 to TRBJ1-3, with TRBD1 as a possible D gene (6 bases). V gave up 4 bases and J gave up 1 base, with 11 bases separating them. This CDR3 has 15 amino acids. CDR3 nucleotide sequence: TGTGCCAGCAGTTATCTCACAGGGTCTGGAAACACCATATATTTT. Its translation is CASSYLTGSGNTIYF.

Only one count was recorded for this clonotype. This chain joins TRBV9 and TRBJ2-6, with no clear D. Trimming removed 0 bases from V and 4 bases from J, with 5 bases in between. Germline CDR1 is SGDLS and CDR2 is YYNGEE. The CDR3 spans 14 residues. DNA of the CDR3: TGTGCCAGCAGCGTAGAATACGGGGCCAACGTCCTGACTTTC. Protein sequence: CASSVEYGANVLTF.

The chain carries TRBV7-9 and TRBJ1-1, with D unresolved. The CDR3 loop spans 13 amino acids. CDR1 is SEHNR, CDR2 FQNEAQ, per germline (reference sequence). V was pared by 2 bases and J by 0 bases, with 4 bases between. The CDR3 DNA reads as TGTGCCAGCAGCTTAACGTTGAACACTGAAGCTTTCTTT. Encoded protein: CASSLTLNTEAFF.

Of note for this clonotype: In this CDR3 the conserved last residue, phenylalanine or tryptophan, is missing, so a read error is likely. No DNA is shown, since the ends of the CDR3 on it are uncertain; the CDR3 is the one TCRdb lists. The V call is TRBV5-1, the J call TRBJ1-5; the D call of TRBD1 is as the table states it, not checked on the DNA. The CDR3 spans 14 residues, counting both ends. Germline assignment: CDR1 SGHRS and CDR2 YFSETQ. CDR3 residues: CASSAGTGNQPRHY.

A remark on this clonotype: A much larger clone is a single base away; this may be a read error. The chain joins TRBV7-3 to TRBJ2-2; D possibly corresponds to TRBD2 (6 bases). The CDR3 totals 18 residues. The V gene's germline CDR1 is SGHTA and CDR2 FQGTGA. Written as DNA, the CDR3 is TGTGCCGGCAGTTTGTCCCCTAGCGCACCATGGAACACCGGGGAGCTGTTTTTT. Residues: CAGSLSPSAPWNTGELFF.

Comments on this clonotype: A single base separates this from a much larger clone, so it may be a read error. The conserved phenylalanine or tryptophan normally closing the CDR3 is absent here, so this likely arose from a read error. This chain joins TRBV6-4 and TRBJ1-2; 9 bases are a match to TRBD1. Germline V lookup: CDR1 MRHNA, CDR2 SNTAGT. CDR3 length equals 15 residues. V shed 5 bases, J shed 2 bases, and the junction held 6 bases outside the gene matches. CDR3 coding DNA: TGTGCCAGCAGTCCCGGGACAGGGATGAACTATGGCTACACCTAC. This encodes CASSPGTGMNYGYTY.

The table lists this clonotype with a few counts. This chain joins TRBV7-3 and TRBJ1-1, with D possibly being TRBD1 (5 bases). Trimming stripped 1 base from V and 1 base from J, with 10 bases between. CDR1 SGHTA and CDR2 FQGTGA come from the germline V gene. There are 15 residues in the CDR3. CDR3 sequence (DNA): TGTGCCAGCAGCTTAAGCGGCGGGGGGAACACTGAAGCTTTCTTT. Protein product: CASSLSGGGNTEAFF.

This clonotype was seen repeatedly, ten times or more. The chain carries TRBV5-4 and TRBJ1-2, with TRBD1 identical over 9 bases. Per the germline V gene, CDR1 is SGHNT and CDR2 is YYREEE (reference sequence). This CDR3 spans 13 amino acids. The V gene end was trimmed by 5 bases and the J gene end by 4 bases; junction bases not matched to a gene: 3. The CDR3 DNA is TGTGCCAGCAGGGAACAGGGGGCCTATGGCTACACCTTC. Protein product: CASREQGAYGYTF.

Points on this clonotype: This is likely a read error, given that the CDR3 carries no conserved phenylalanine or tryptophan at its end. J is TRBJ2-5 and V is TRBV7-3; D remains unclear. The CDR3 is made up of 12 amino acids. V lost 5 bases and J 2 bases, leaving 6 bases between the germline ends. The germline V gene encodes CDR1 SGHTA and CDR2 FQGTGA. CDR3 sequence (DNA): TGTGCCAGCAGCCCCAGACAAGAGACCCAGTACTTG. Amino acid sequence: CASSPRQETQYL.

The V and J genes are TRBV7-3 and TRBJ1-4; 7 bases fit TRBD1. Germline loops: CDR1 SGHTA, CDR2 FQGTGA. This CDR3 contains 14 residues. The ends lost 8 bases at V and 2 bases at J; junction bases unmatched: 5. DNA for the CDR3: TGTGCCAGCGGTTTGGGACAGACTAATGAAAAACTGTTTTTT. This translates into CASGLGQTNEKLFF.

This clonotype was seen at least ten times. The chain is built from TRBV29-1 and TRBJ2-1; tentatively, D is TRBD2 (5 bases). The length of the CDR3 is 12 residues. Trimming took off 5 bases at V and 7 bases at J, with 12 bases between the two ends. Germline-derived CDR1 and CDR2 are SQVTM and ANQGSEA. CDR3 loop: CSVLLGSNEQFF. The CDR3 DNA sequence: TGCAGCGTTCTACTAGGCTCGAATGAGCAGTTCTTC.